The source of this T cell receptor beta chain is a study of blood T cell repertoires in COVID-19. Study background: PBMCs, B-cell-depleted T cells, or T cells provided the cDNA or gDNA that made up the material.

The CDR3 covers 14 residues. The V gene's germline CDR1 is MNHNS and CDR2 SASEGT. V was trimmed by 2 bases and J by 3 bases, leaving 10 bases between them. Sequencing was performed with immunoSEQ multiplex PCR; in TCRdb, only in-frame clones are kept and a portion is missing. Found here are tens of thousands of clones, 68% of them singletons; the top ten hold 8.5% to 9%. This sequence originates from a woman aged 65 to 85 with acute or convalescent COVID-19. Sequenced sample: peripheral blood. The chain recombines TRBV6-1 with TRBJ1-2; possibly TRBD1 for D (5 bases). CDR3 protein: CASSEIQGDYGYTF. CDR3 DNA: TGTGCCAGCAGTGAAATTCAGGGTGACTATGGCTACACCTTC.